This T cell receptor beta chain was documented in a study of control samples from healthy donors and cancer patients. There are 15 residues in the CDR3. The ends lost 4 bases at V and 6 bases at J; junction bases unmatched: 12. CDR1 is SGHRS, CDR2 YFSETQ, per germline. The repertoire was sequenced with immunoSEQ multiplex PCR; TCRdb's copy has only in-frame clones and lacks some. The sample includes around 120,000 clones, about 93% seen only once; the top ten take roughly 2.7%. Sample: blood. This sequence was found in a man aged 30-40 years in good health. The V call is TRBV5-1, the J call TRBJ1-2, with 7 nucleotides matching TRBD1. The CDR3: CASSLQTNTGDGYTF. The CDR3 coding sequence is TGCGCCAGCAGCCTGCAAACGAACACAGGGGATGGCTACACCTTC.